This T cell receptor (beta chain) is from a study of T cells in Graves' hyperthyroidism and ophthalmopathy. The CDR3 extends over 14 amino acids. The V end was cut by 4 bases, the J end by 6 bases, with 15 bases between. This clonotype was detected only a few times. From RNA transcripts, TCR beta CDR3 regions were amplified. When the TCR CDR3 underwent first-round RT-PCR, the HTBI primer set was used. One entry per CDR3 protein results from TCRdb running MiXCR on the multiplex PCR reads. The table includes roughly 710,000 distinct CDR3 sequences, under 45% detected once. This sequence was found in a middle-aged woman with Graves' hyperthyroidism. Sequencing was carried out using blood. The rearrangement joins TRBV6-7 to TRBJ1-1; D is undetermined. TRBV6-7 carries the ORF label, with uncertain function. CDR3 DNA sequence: TGTGCCAGCAGTTCCACCACTTTTACTTCTGAAGCTTTCTTT. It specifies CASSSTTFTSEAFF.